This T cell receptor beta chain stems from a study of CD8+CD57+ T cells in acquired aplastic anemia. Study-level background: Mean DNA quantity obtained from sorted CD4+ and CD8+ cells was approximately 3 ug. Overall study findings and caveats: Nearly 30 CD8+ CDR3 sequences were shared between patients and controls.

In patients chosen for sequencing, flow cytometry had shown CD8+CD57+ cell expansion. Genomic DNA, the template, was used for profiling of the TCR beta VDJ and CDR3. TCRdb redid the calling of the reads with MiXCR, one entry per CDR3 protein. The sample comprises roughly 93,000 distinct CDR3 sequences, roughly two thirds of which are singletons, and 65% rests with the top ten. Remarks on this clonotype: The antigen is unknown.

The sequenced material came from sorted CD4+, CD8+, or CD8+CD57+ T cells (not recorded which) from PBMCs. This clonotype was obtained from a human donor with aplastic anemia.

In nucleotides, the CDR3 is TGTGCCAGCAGGTCACTAGCCGGAGATACGCAGTATTTT. This sequence encodes CASRSLAGDTQYF. This sequence joins TRBV2 and TRBJ2-3, with D possibly matching TRBD2 (6 bases). CDR1 SNHLY and CDR2 FYNNEI come from the germline V gene. Trimming left V 6 bases short and J 5 bases short, with 12 bases between. The CDR3 consists of 13 residues. The entire variable domain, with the rest obtained from reference TRBV2 and TRBJ2-3, is as follows: EPEVTQTPSHQVTQMGQEVILRCVPISNHLYFYWYRQILGQKVEFLVSFYNNEISEKSEIFDDQFSVERPDGSNFTLKIRSTKLEDSAMYFCASRSLAGDTQYFGPGTRLTVL.